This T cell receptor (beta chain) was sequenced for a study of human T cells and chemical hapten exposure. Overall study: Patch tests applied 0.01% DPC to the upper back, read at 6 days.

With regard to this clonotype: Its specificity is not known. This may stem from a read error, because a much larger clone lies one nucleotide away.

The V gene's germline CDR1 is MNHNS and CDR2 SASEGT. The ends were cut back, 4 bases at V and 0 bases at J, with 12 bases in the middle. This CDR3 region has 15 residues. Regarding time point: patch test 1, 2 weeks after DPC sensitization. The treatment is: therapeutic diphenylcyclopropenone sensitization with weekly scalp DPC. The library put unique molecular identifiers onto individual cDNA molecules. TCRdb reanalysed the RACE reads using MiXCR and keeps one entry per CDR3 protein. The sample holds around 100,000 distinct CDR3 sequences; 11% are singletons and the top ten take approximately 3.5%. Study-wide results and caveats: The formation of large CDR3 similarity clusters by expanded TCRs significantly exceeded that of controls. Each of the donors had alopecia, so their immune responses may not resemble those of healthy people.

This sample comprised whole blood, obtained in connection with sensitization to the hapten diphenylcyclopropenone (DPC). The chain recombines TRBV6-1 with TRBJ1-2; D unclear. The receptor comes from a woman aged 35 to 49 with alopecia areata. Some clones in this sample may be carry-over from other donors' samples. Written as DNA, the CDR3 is TGTGCCAGCAGTGTCGGACCGGCTGCTAACTATGGCTACACCTTC. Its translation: CASSVGPAANYGYTF.